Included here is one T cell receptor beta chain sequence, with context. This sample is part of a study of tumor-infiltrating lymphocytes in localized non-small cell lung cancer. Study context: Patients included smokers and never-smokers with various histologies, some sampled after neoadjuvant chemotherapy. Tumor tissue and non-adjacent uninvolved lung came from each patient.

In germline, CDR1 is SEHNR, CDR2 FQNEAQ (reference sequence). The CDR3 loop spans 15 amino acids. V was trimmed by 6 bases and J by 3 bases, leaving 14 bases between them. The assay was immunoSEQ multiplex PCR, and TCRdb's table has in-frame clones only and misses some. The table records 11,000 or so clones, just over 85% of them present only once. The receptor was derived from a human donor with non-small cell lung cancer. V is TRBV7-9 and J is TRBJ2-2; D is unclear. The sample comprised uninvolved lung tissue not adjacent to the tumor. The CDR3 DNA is TGTGCCAGCAGGTGGGAACCCACAGACACCGGGGAGCTGTTTTTT. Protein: CASRWEPTDTGELFF.